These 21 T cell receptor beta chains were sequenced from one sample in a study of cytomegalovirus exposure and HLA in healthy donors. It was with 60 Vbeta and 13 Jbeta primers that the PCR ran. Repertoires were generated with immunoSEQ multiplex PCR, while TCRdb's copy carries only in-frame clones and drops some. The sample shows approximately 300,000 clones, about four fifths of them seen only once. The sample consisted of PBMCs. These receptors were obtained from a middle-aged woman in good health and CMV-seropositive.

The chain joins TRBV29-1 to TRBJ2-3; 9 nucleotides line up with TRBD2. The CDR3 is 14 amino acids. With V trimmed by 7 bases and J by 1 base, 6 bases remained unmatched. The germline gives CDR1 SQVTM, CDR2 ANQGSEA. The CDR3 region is CSEQLAGRTDTQYF. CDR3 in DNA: TGCAGCGAACAGCTAGCGGGACGCACAGATACGCAGTATTTT.

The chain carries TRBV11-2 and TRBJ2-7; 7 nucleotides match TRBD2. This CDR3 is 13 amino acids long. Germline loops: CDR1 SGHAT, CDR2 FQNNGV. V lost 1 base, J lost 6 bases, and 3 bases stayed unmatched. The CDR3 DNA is TGTGCCAGCAGCTTAGTTTTAGCGGGCGAGCAGTACTTC. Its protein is CASSLVLAGEQYF.

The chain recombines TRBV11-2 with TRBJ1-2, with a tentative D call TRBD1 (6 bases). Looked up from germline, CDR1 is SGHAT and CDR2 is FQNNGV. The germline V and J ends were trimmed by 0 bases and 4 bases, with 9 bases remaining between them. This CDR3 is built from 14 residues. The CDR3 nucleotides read TGTGCCAGCAGCTTAGAGGACAGCCCCTATGGCTACACCTTC. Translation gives CASSLEDSPYGYTF.

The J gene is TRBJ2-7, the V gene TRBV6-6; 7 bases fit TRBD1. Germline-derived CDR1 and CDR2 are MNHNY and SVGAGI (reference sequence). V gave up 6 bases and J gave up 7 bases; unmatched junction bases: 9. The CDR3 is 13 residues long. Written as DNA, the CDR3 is TGTGCCAGCAGGCGAACAGGGGTTGAGGAGCAGTACTTC. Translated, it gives CASRRTGVEEQYF.

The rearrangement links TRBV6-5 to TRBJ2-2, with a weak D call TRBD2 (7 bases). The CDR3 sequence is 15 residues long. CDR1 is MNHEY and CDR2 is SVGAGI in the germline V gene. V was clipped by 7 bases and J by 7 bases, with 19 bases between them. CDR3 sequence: CASTPTGGHYGELFF. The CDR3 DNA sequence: TGTGCCAGCACCCCAACCGGGGGGCATTACGGGGAGCTGTTTTTT.

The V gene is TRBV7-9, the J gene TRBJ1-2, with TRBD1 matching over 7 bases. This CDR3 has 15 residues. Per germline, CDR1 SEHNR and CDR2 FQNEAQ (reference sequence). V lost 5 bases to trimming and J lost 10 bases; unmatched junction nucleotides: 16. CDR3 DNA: TGTGCCAGCAGCCGGGACGCTGTCGGACAGGCCTTCTACACCTTC. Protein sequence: CASSRDAVGQAFYTF.

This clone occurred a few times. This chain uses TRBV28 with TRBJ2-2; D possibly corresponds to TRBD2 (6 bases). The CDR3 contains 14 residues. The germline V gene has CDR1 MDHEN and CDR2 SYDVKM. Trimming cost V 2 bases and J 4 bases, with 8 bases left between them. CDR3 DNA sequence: TGTGCCAGCAGTTTAGGACTATTCACCGGGGAGCTGTTTTTT. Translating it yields CASSLGLFTGELFF.

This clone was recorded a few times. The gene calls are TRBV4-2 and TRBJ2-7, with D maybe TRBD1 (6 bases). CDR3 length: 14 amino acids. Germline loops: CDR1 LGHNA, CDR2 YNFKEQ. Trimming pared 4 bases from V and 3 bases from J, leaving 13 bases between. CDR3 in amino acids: CASSPQTGLYEQYF. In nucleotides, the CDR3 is TGTGCCAGCAGCCCTCAGACAGGTCTCTACGAGCAGTACTTC.

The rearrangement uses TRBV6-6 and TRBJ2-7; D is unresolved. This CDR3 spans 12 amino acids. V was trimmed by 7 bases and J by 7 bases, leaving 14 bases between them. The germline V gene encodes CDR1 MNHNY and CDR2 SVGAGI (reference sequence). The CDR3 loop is CASTPGYGEQYF. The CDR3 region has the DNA TGTGCCAGCACCCCAGGTTATGGAGAGCAGTACTTC.

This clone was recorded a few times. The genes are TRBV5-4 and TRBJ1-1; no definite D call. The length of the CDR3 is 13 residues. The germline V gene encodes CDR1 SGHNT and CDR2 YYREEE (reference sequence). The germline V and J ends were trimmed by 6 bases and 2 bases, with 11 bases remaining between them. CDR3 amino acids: CASTGQSNTEAFF. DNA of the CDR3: TGTGCCAGCACTGGCCAGTCCAACACTGAAGCTTTCTTT.

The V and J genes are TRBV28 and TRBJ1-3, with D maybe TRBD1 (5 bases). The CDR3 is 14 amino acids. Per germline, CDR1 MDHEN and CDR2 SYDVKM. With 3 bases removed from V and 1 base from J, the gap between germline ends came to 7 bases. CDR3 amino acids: CASSFGGSGNTIYF. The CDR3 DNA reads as TGTGCCAGCAGTTTTGGGGGGTCTGGAAACACCATATATTTT.

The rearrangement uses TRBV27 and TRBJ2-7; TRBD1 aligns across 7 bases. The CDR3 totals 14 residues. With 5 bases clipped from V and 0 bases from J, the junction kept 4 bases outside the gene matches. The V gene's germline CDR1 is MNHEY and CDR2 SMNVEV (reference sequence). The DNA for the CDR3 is TGTGCCAGCAGTCCATGGACAGGCTCCTACGAGCAGTACTTC. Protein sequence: CASSPWTGSYEQYF.

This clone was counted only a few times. The CDR3 loop is CASRGTGQGALGYGYTF. Written as DNA, the CDR3 is TGTGCCAGCAGGGGGACGGGACAGGGGGCCCTAGGGTATGGCTACACCTTC. The chain joins TRBV28 to TRBJ1-2, with TRBD1 identical over 12 bases. Trimming removed 6 bases from V and 5 bases from J; junction bases left unmatched: 13. Germline CDR1 is MDHEN and CDR2 is SYDVKM. The CDR3 is made up of 17 amino acids.

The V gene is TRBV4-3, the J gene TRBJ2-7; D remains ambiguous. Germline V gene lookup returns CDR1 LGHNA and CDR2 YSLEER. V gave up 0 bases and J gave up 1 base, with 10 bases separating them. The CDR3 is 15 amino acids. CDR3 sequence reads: CASSQDGSSSYEQYF. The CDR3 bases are TGCGCCAGCAGCCAAGATGGCTCCTCTTCCTACGAGCAGTACTTC.

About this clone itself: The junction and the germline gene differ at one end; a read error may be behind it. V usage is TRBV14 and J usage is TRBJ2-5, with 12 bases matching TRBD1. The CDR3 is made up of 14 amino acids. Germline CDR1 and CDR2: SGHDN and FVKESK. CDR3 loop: CASGQGTGGLPQYF. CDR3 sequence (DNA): TGTGCCAGCGGCCAGGGGACAGGGGGCCTACCCCAGTACTTC.

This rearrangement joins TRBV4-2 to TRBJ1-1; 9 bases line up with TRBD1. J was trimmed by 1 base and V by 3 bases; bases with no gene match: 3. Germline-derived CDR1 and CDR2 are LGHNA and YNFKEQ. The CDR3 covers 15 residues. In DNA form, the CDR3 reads TGTGCCAGCAGCCAGGAGACAGGGGGGAACACTGAAGCTTTCTTT. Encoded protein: CASSQETGGNTEAFF.

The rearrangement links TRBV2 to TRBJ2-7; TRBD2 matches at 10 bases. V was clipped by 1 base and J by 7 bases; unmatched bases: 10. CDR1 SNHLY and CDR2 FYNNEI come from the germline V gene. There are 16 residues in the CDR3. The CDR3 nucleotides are TGTGCCAGCAGTGAAGGGTTCCTAGCGGGAGTGCAGGAGCAGTACTTC. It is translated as CASSEGFLAGVQEQYF.

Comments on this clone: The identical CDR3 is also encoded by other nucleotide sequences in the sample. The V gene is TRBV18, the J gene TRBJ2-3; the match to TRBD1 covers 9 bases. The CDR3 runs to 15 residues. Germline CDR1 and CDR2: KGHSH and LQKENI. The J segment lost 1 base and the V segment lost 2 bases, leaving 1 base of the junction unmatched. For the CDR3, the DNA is TGTGCCAGCTCACCAAGGACAGGGGGCACAGATACGCAGTATTTT. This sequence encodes CASSPRTGGTDTQYF. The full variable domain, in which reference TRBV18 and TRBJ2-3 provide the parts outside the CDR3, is NAGVMQNPRHLVRRRGQEARLRCSPMKGHSHVYWYRQLPEEGLKFMVYLQKENIIDESGMPKERFSAEFPKEGPSILRIQQVVRGDSAAYFCASSPRTGGTDTQYFGPGTRLTVL.

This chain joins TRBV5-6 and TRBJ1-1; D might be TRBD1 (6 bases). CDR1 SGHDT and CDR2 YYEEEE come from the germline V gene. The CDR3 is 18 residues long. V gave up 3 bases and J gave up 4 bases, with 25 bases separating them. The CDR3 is CASSWEGTGIYGATEAFF. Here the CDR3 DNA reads TGTGCCAGCAGCTGGGAAGGTACAGGGATCTATGGGGCCACTGAAGCTTTCTTT.

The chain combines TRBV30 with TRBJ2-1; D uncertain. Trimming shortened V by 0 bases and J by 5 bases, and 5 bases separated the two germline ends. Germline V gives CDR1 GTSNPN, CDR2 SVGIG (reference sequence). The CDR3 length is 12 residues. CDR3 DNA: TGTGCCTGGAGTGTTACTGACAATGAGCAGTTCTTC. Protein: CAWSVTDNEQFF.

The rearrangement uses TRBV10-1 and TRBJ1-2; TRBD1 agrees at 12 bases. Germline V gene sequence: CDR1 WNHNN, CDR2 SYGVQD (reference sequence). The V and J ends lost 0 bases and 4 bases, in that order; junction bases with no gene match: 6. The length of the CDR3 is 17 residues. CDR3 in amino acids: CASSESGTGGSGYGYTF. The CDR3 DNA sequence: TGCGCCAGCAGTGAGTCAGGGACAGGGGGCAGTGGCTATGGCTACACCTTC.